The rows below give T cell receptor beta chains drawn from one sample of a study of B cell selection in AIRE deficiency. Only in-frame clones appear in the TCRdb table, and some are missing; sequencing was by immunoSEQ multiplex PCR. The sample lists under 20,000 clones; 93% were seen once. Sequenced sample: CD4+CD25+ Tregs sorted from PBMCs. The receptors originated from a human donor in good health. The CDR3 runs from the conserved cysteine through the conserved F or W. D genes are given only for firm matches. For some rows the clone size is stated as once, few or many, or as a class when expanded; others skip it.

CDR3 DNA: TGTGCCAGCAGTCCGGAGGGACGGACCACGCAGTATTTT; CDR3 protein: CASSPEGRTTQYF; CDR3 length: 13; J gene: TRBJ2-3; D gene: .; clone size: .; V gene: TRBV27
CDR3 DNA: TGTGCCAGCAGTTTAGGGGTAGGTGGCACAGATACGCAGTATTTT; CDR3 protein: CASSLGVGGTDTQYF; CDR3 length: 15; J gene: TRBJ2-3; D gene: .; clone size: .; V gene: TRBV28
CDR3 DNA: TGTGCCAGCGGATACAGGGGGCAGGGATATAATTCACCCCTCCACTTT; CDR3 protein: CASGYRGQGYNSPLHF; CDR3 length: 16; J gene: TRBJ1-6; D gene: TRBD1; clone size: .; V gene: TRBV28
CDR3 DNA: TGTGCCAGCAGAAGGCGGGAGGGCCACGAGCAGTACTTC; CDR3 protein: CASRRREGHEQYF; CDR3 length: 13; J gene: TRBJ2-7; D gene: TRBD2; clone size: .; V gene: TRBV6-1
CDR3 DNA: TGTGCCAGCTCAAGCGGGACAGCGGGTGGCGAGCAGTACTTC; CDR3 protein: CASSSGTAGGEQYF; CDR3 length: 14; J gene: TRBJ2-7; D gene: .; clone size: .; V gene: TRBV18
CDR3 DNA: TGCGCCAGCAGCTTCGGACAGGGATCTGAAGCTTTCTTT; CDR3 protein: CASSFGQGSEAFF; CDR3 length: 13; J gene: TRBJ1-1; D gene: TRBD1; clone size: once; V gene: TRBV5-1
CDR3 DNA: TGTGCCAGTACCGCGCGGGACAGGGGTTCTGGAAACACCATATATTTT; CDR3 protein: CASTARDRGSGNTIYF; CDR3 length: 16; J gene: TRBJ1-3; D gene: TRBD1; clone size: .; V gene: TRBV19
CDR3 DNA: TGTGCCAGCAGTTACTCAATCTTGACGGGGCAGGGCTACACCTTC; CDR3 protein: CASSYSILTGQGYTF; CDR3 length: 15; J gene: TRBJ1-2; D gene: .; clone size: once; V gene: TRBV6-6
CDR3 DNA: TGTGCCAGCAGTCTGCGGTCATCCGCCTACAATGAGCAGTTCTTC; CDR3 protein: CASSLRSSAYNEQFF; CDR3 length: 15; J gene: TRBJ2-1; D gene: .; clone size: .; V gene: TRBV27
CDR3 DNA: TGTGCCAGCAGTACAAGGACAGGTCCCCACTACGAGCAGTACTTC; CDR3 protein: CASSTRTGPHYEQYF; CDR3 length: 15; J gene: TRBJ2-7; D gene: TRBD1; clone size: once; V gene: TRBV27
CDR3 DNA: TGTGCCTGGAGCCTGGGGGATACGCAGTATTTT; CDR3 protein: CAWSLGDTQYF; CDR3 length: 11; J gene: TRBJ2-3; D gene: .; clone size: once; V gene: TRBV30
CDR3 DNA: TGTGCCAGCAGCCAGTACGAGCAGTACTTC; CDR3 protein: CASSQYEQYF; CDR3 length: 10; J gene: TRBJ2-7; D gene: .; clone size: .; V gene: TRBV7-2
CDR3 DNA: TGTGCCAGTAGTCGGACAGGGATCGGAAACACCATATATTTT; CDR3 protein: CASSRTGIGNTIYF; CDR3 length: 14; J gene: TRBJ1-3; D gene: TRBD1; clone size: .; V gene: TRBV19
CDR3 DNA: TGTGCCAGCAGCTTAAATACGGGGACCGAGCAGTTCTTC; CDR3 protein: CASSLNTGTEQFF; CDR3 length: 13; J gene: TRBJ2-1; D gene: .; clone size: .; V gene: TRBV7-3
CDR3 DNA: TGCGCCAGCAGCGCATCCGGGACTAGCGGGAGGTCGGGGTTCTTC; CDR3 protein: CASSASGTSGRSGFF; CDR3 length: 15; J gene: TRBJ2-1; D gene: TRBD2; clone size: .; V gene: TRBV5-1
CDR3 DNA: TGTGCCACCGGGGACTCCTACGAGCAGTACTTC; CDR3 protein: CATGDSYEQYF; CDR3 length: 11; J gene: TRBJ2-7; D gene: .; clone size: .; V gene: TRBV10-3
CDR3 DNA: TGCGCCAGCAGCTTGGACAGGGTTAGCTCTGGAAACACCATATATTTT; CDR3 protein: CASSLDRVSSGNTIYF; CDR3 length: 16; J gene: TRBJ1-3; D gene: .; clone size: .; V gene: TRBV5-1
CDR3 DNA: TGTGCCAGCAGCTCATCAGGGATGGGGGTAACTGTGGAAAAACTGTTTTTC; CDR3 protein: CASSSSGMGVTVEKLFF; CDR3 length: 17; J gene: TRBJ1-4; D gene: .; clone size: .; V gene: TRBV7-9
CDR3 DNA: TGTGCCAGCAGCTCGGCTCGTGGGGGGCGGGTTAATGAGCAGTTCTTC; CDR3 protein: CASSSARGGRVNEQFF; CDR3 length: 16; J gene: TRBJ2-1; D gene: .; clone size: once; V gene: TRBV9
CDR3 DNA: TGTGCCAGCAGTACCCCACACCTGGGCGTCACCTACGAGCAGTACTTC; CDR3 protein: CASSTPHLGVTYEQYF; CDR3 length: 16; J gene: TRBJ2-7; D gene: .; clone size: .; V gene: TRBV28
CDR3 DNA: TGCGCCAGCAGCTGGGGGCTAGCGGGGAACTCCTACGAGCAGTACTTC; CDR3 protein: CASSWGLAGNSYEQYF; CDR3 length: 16; J gene: TRBJ2-7; D gene: TRBD2; clone size: .; V gene: TRBV5-1
CDR3 DNA: TGTGCCAGCAGCGCAGGGACTAGCGGGAGAAATACGCAGTATTTT; CDR3 protein: CASSAGTSGRNTQYF; CDR3 length: 15; J gene: TRBJ2-3; D gene: TRBD2; clone size: .; V gene: TRBV5-7
CDR3 DNA: TGTGCCAGCAGCCCTTTCCTCGGGGAAGCGGGAGCCTCCTACGAGCAGTACTTC; CDR3 protein: CASSPFLGEAGASYEQYF; CDR3 length: 18; J gene: TRBJ2-7; D gene: TRBD2; clone size: .; V gene: TRBV11-2
CDR3 DNA: TGTGCCAGCAGCCAAGGATACAGGGGGAACACTGAAGCTTTCTTT; CDR3 protein: CASSQGYRGNTEAFF; CDR3 length: 15; J gene: TRBJ1-1; D gene: TRBD1; clone size: .; V gene: TRBV4-2
CDR3 DNA: TGTGCCAGCAGCTGGACAGGGGGGTCCGGGGAGCTGTTTTTT; CDR3 protein: CASSWTGGSGELFF; CDR3 length: 14; J gene: TRBJ2-2; D gene: TRBD1; clone size: few; V gene: TRBV11-3
CDR3 DNA: TGTGCCAGCAGTGCGTTAGTGGGCGGCGGCTACACCTTC; CDR3 protein: CASSALVGGGYTF; CDR3 length: 13; J gene: TRBJ1-2; D gene: .; clone size: .; V gene: TRBV6-1
CDR3 DNA: TGTGCCAGCCGTGGGACTAGCTCCCGCGTGGGGACCCAGTACTTC; CDR3 protein: CASRGTSSRVGTQYF; CDR3 length: 15; J gene: TRBJ2-5; D gene: TRBD2; clone size: .; V gene: TRBV27
CDR3 DNA: TGTGCCAGCAGCCTAGGGGGAGCGAGAGGGAATTCACCCCTCCACTTT; CDR3 protein: CASSLGGARGNSPLHF; CDR3 length: 16; J gene: TRBJ1-6; D gene: .; clone size: .; V gene: TRBV7-9
CDR3 DNA: TGCGCCAGCAGCTTGACATTCCTAGCGGGAGAGGGCACCGGGGAGCTGTTTTTT; CDR3 protein: CASSLTFLAGEGTGELFF; CDR3 length: 18; J gene: TRBJ2-2; D gene: TRBD2; clone size: .; V gene: TRBV5-1
CDR3 DNA: TGTGCCAGCAGCCTATTTCAAAAAGAGACCCAGTACTTC; CDR3 protein: CASSLFQKETQYF; CDR3 length: 13; J gene: TRBJ2-5; D gene: .; clone size: .; V gene: TRBV7-3
CDR3 DNA: TGCAGTGCTAGACCGGGGGGTGGCTACACCTTC; CDR3 protein: CSARPGGGYTF; CDR3 length: 11; J gene: TRBJ1-2; D gene: .; clone size: .; V gene: TRBV20-1
CDR3 DNA: TGCAGCGTCGGCACTTGGGACAGGGTAGCCTACTCGGGTACTGGCTATGGCTACACCTTC; CDR3 protein: CSVGTWDRVAYSGTGYGYTF; CDR3 length: 20; J gene: TRBJ1-2; D gene: TRBD1; clone size: .; V gene: TRBV29-1
CDR3 DNA: TGTGCCAGCAGTGAACAAAACTATGGCTACACCTTC; CDR3 protein: CASSEQNYGYTF; CDR3 length: 12; J gene: TRBJ1-2; D gene: .; clone size: .; V gene: TRBV25-1
CDR3 DNA: TGTGCCAGCGCCAGGGGAAACAATGAGCAGTTCTTC; CDR3 protein: CASARGNNEQFF; CDR3 length: 12; J gene: TRBJ2-1; D gene: .; clone size: .; V gene: TRBV9
CDR3 DNA: TGTGCCAGCAGGGGGGGGACAGGTGCTACTATTTGGGATCGAGGCTACACCTTC; CDR3 protein: CASRGGTGATIWDRGYTF; CDR3 length: 18; J gene: TRBJ1-2; D gene: TRBD1; clone size: .; V gene: TRBV2
CDR3 DNA: TGTGCCAGCAGCGTAGTTGGACAGGCTAATTCACCCCTCCACTTT; CDR3 protein: CASSVVGQANSPLHF; CDR3 length: 15; J gene: TRBJ1-6; D gene: TRBD1; clone size: .; V gene: TRBV9
CDR3 DNA: TGTGCCAGCAGCACCCTGGTGGGGGGGGAGCAGTACTTC; CDR3 protein: CASSTLVGGEQYF; CDR3 length: 13; J gene: TRBJ2-7; D gene: TRBD2; clone size: .; V gene: TRBV7-9